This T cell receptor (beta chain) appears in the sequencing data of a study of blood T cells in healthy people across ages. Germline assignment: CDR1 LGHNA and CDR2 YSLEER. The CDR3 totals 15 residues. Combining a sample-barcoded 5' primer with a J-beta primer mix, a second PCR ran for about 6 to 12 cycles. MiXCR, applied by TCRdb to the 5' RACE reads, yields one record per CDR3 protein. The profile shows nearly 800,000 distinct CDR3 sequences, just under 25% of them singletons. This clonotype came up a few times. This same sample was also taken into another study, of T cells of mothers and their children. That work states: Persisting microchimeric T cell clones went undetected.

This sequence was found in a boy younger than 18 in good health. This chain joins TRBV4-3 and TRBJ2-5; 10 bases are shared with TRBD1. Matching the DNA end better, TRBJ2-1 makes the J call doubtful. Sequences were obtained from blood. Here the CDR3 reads CASSLGTGVGNEQFF. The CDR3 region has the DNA TGCGCCAGCAGCCTCGGGACAGGGGTAGGGAATGAGCAGTTCTTC.